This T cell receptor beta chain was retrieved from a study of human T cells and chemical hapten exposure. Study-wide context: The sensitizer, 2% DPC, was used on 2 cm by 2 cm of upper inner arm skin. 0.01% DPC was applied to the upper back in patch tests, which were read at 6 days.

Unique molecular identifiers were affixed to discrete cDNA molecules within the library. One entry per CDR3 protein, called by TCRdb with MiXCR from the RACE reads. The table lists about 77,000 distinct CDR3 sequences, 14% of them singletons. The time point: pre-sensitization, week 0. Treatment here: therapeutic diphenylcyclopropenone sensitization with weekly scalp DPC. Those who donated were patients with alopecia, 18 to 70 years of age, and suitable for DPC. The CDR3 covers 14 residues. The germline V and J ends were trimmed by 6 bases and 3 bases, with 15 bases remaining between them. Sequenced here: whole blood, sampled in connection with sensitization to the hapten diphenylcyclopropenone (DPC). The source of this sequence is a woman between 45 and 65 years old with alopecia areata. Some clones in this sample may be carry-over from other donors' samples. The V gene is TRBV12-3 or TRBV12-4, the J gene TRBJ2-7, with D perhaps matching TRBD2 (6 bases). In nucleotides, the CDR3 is TGTGCCAGCAGGCGGGATGTATCGGACTACGAGCAGTACTTC. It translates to CASRRDVSDYEQYF.